This is a list of T cell receptor beta chains from one sample in a study of cytomegalovirus exposure and HLA in healthy donors. TCRdb keeps only in-frame clones here, not all; method: immunoSEQ multiplex PCR. The data contain about 95,000 clones, roughly 85% of them seen just once; the ten biggest clones take up around 20%. The sample comprised PBMCs. Receptors originate from a man aged 18 to 30 in good health and CMV-seropositive. Both conserved end residues are part of each CDR3. The D gene is left open where the match is weak. Expanded clones are given a class, and other clones once, few, many or no size at all.

TRBD1,.,TRBV7-3,TRBJ2-5,CASSLYGTGGGETQYF,TGTGCCAGCAGCTTATACGGGACAGGGGGCGGGGAGACCCAGTACTTC
TRBD1,once,TRBV5-1,TRBJ2-1,CASRPPGTGISLRNYNEQFF,TGCGCCAGCAGACCTCCCGGGACAGGGATTTCCCTTCGAAACTACAATGAGCAGTTCTTC
TRBD1,.,TRBV15,TRBJ1-4,CATSRSLTGALISDTTNEKLFF,TGTGCCACCAGCAGAAGTCTGACAGGGGCCCTTATATCGGATACAACTAATGAAAAACTGTTTTTT
.,once,TRBV4-1,TRBJ1-2,CASSQEWGDGGYTF,TGCGCCAGCAGCCAAGAATGGGGGGACGGTGGCTACACCTTC
TRBD2,few,TRBV12-5,TRBJ2-1,CASRLAANEQFF,TGTGCTAGCCGACTAGCGGCCAATGAGCAGTTCTTC
TRBD2,.,TRBV29-1,TRBJ2-1,CSVERGSGIHNEQFF,TGCAGCGTTGAACGGGGTAGCGGGATTCACAATGAGCAGTTCTTC
TRBD1,.,TRBV5-8,TRBJ1-5,CASSPGTANQPQHF,TGTGCCAGCAGCCCCGGGACAGCCAATCAGCCCCAGCATTTT
.,.,TRBV6-1,TRBJ2-7,CASSEGGGFPYEQYF,TGTGCCAGCAGTGAAGGGGGCGGATTCCCCTACGAGCAGTACTTC
.,.,TRBV11-1,TRBJ2-2,CASSVVGGTGELFF,TGTGCCAGCAGCGTTGTGGGGGGCACCGGGGAGCTGTTTTTT
.,.,TRBV5-4,TRBJ2-7,CASSLGQDLSYEQYF,TGTGCCAGCAGCTTGGGTCAGGATTTATCCTACGAGCAGTACTTC
.,.,TRBV29-1,TRBJ2-7,CSVTYDSLYEQYF,TGCAGCGTTACCTACGACAGCCTCTACGAGCAGTACTTC
.,.,TRBV5-1,TRBJ1-1,CASSDGGPIEAFF,TGCGCCAGCAGCGACGGGGGGCCTATTGAAGCTTTCTTT
TRBD1,few,TRBV6-1,TRBJ2-3,CASSEVTGGTDTQYF,TGTGCCAGCAGTGAAGTCACAGGGGGCACAGATACGCAGTATTTT
.,few,TRBV2,TRBJ1-2,CASTWDTLYGYTF,TGTGCCAGCACATGGGACACACTCTATGGCTACACCTTC
.,.,TRBV5-1,TRBJ1-1,CASSLGLGEGTEAFF,TGCGCCAGCAGCTTGGGGCTGGGGGAGGGCACTGAAGCTTTCTTT
TRBD1,.,TRBV6-5,TRBJ2-1,CASKGAGGLGEQFF,TGTGCCAGCAAGGGGGCAGGGGGCTTGGGTGAGCAGTTCTTC
.,.,TRBV5-1,TRBJ2-7,CASSSQVLSSYEQYF,TGCGCCAGCAGCTCACAGGTTCTGAGCTCCTACGAGCAGTACTTC
TRBD2,.,TRBV11-3,TRBJ2-2,CASSYGGGLAGELFF,TGTGCCAGCAGCTACGGCGGGGGGCTGGCCGGGGAGCTGTTTTTT
.,.,TRBV5-1,TRBJ2-5,CASSLRDNSQETQYF,TGCGCCAGCAGCCTACGGGACAACTCCCAAGAGACCCAGTACTTC
.,.,TRBV19,TRBJ1-5,CASSMLGAPIDQPQHF,TGTGCCAGTAGTATGTTGGGGGCGCCTATTGATCAGCCCCAGCATTTT
.,once,TRBV14,TRBJ2-1,CASSRRIAAPKNEQFF,TGTGCCAGCAGCCGTCGAATCGCGGCCCCTAAGAATGAGCAGTTCTTC
TRBD1,.,TRBV13,TRBJ1-4,CASSSASGTDEKLFF,TGTGCCAGCAGCTCCGCCTCCGGGACAGATGAAAAACTGTTTTTT
.,.,TRBV19,TRBJ1-1,CASSPGYTEAFF,TGTGCCAGTTCCCCGGGGTACACTGAAGCTTTCTTT